Listed below are T cell receptor beta chains from one sample, sequenced in a study of blood T cell repertoires in COVID-19. Libraries were prepared by immunoSEQ multiplex PCR; TCRdb keeps only in-frame clonotypes and omits some of them. This table holds tens of thousands of clones, 90% found once. The sample comprised peripheral blood. These receptors were obtained from a man aged 45 to 65 with COVID-19, enrolled during active disease. Both conserved end residues are part of each CDR3. Fields, in order: D gene, V gene, J gene, CDR3 DNA, CDR3 protein. A D gene is named only where the DNA matches it firmly.

D gene: TRBD2; V gene: TRBV19; J gene: TRBJ2-2; CDR3 DNA: TGTGCCAGTAGTAAGGGACTAGCGGGAAGGGGCGGGGAGCTGTTTTTT; CDR3 protein: CASSKGLAGRGGELFF
D gene: -; V gene: TRBV15; J gene: TRBJ1-1; CDR3 DNA: TGTGCCACCAGCAATGAGGGAACCACTGAAGCTTTCTTT; CDR3 protein: CATSNEGTTEAFF
D gene: -; V gene: TRBV10-3; J gene: TRBJ2-7; CDR3 DNA: TGTGCCATCAGTGAGTTATTTAAGGGGCAGGACCGCGAGCAGTACTTC; CDR3 protein: CAISELFKGQDREQYF
D gene: -; V gene: TRBV27; J gene: TRBJ2-4; CDR3 DNA: TGTGCCAGCAGAGGGCCTGGGGCTGCGAACATTCAGTACTTC; CDR3 protein: CASRGPGAANIQYF
D gene: -; V gene: TRBV27; J gene: TRBJ2-1; CDR3 DNA: TGTGCCAGCAGTTCCCTCGGTCAGGGAGGTGAGCAGTTCTTC; CDR3 protein: CASSSLGQGGEQFF
D gene: -; V gene: TRBV6-2/TRBV6-3; J gene: TRBJ1-5; CDR3 DNA: TGTGCCAGCAGTTACCTGCTAGGGGAAATTTGGAGCAATCAGCCCCAGCATTTT; CDR3 protein: CASSYLLGEIWSNQPQHF
D gene: -; V gene: TRBV5-5; J gene: TRBJ1-1; CDR3 DNA: TGTGCCAGCAGCTTGTTCATGGCGAACACTGAAGCTTTCTTT; CDR3 protein: CASSLFMANTEAFF
D gene: -; V gene: TRBV27; J gene: TRBJ1-2; CDR3 DNA: TGTGCCAGCCGTATTGGGGGGAACGATGGCTACACCTTC; CDR3 protein: CASRIGGNDGYTF
D gene: TRBD1; V gene: TRBV19; J gene: TRBJ2-2; CDR3 DNA: TGTGCCAGTAGCAGTGACAGGGACGCGGGGGAGCTGTTTTTT; CDR3 protein: CASSSDRDAGELFF
D gene: -; V gene: TRBV9; J gene: TRBJ1-2; CDR3 DNA: TGTGCCAGCAGCGACAGGATTATAGGCTATGGCTACACCTTC; CDR3 protein: CASSDRIIGYGYTF